A single T cell receptor beta chain is shown here with its context. Its antigen is undetermined. The record originates from a study of cytomegalovirus exposure and HLA in healthy donors. Study information: The 120 or so validation repertoires were produced on the same platform as the roughly 690 repertoires of the first cohort. This was reported in a later analysis.

V was cut by 5 bases and J by 6 bases, with 23 bases left in between. This CDR3 spans 16 amino acids. The germline V gene encodes CDR1 SEHNR and CDR2 FQNEAQ (reference sequence). TCRdb keeps only in-frame clones here, not all; method: immunoSEQ multiplex PCR. This sample has 160,000 or so clones, with approximately 81% found just once. Findings and limits, study-wide: Most sequenced TCRs were rare (though some public TCRs occurred in many donors). Reportedly, diagnosis of cytomegalovirus status by the classifier showed high specificity and sensitivity.

This chain uses TRBV7-9 with TRBJ2-7; D possibly corresponds to TRBD2 (6 bases). This clonotype was obtained from a man aged 30 to 39 in good health and CMV-seropositive. Sequencing was carried out using PBMCs. This chain's CDR3 is CASSPPGRGTVGEQYF. CDR3 coding DNA: TGTGCCAGCAGCCCACCCGGGCGGGGTACCGTGGGCGAGCAGTACTTC.